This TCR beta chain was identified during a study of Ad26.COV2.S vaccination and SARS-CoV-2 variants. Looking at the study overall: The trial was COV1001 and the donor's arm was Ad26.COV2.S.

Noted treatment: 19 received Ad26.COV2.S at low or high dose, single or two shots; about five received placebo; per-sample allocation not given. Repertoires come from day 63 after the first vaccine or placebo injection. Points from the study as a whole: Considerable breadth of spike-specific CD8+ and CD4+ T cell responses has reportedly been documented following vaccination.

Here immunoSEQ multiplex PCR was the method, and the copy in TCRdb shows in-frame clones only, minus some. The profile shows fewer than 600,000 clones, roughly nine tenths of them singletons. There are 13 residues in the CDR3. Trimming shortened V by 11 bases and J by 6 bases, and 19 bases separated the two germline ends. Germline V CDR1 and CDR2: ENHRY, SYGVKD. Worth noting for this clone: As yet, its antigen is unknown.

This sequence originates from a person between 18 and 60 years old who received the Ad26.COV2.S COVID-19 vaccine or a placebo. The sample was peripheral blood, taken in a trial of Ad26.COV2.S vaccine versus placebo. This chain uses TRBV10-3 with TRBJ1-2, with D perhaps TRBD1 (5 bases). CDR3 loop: CAVGSTAQNGYTF. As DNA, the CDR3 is TGTGCCGTTGGGTCGACAGCCCAAAATGGCTACACCTTC.